The T cell receptor beta chain described here comes from a study of cytomegalovirus exposure and HLA in healthy donors. V was pared by 7 bases and J by 3 bases, with 13 bases between. CDR1 and CDR2 (germline): MDHEN, SYDVKM. The CDR3 runs 13 residues. Some clones are missing from TCRdb's copy, which holds only in-frame ones; the method was immunoSEQ multiplex PCR. The repertoire consists of about 110,000 clones, with roughly 90% occurring once and the leading ten covering about 1.5%. J is TRBJ2-7 and V is TRBV28; D is uncertain. The source material was PBMCs. The source of this sequence is a woman aged 30 to 39 in good health and CMV-seropositive. The CDR3 reads CASKAQVGYEQYF. CDR3 DNA: TGTGCCAGCAAGGCGCAGGTCGGCTACGAGCAGTACTTC.